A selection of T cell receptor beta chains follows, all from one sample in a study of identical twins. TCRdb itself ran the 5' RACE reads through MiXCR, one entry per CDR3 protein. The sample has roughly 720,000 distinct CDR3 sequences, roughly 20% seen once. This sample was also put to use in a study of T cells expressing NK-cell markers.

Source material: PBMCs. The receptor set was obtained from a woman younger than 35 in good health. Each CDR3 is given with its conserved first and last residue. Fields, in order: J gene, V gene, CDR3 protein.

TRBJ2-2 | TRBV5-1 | CASSLTGNTNTGELFF
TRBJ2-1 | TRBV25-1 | CASSEWGTEQFF
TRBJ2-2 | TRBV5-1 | CASSLSPATSGGQWTGELFF
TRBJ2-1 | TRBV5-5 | CASSLGTGSGNEQFF
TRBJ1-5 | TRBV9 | CASSGQGQPQHF
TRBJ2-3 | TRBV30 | CAWSVLSDTQYF
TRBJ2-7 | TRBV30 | CAWSLGAGDEQYF
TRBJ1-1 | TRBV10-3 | CAISVAETEAFF
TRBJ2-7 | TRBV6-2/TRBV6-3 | CASEGASVSYEQYF
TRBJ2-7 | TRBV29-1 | CSVRGDSYEQYF
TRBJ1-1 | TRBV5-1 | CASSRRDRVLKTEAFF
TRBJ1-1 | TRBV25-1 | CASRLSVRQKKRKAFF
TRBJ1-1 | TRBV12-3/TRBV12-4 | CASSWRGRGNTEAFF
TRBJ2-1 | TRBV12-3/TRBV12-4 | CARRTSGISYNEQFF
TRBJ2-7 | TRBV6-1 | CASSRSRGYEQYF
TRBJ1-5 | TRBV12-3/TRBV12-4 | CASSLGQRSNQPQHF
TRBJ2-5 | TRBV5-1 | CASSLGRTSGGPLQETQYF
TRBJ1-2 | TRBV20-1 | CSASDSSNYGYTF
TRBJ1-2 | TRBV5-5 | CASNRVDYGYTF
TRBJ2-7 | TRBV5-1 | CASEPGQGYEQYF
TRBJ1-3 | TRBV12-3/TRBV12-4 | CASSFSRNTIYF
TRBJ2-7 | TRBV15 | CATSRDKGRYEQYF
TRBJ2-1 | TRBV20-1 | CSAKFTGGLNEQFF
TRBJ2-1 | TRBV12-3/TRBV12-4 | CASSSQGGDEQFF
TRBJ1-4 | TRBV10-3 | CAARDSATNEKLFF
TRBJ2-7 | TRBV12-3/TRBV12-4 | CASSLTGGGRSYEQYF
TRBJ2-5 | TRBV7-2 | CASSLVGPPTPETQYF
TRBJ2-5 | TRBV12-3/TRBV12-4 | CASSLSPRGWTQYF
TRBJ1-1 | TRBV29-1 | CSVPTGNAEAFF
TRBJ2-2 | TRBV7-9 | CASSLPTGELFF
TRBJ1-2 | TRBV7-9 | CASSPWDRGSYGYTF
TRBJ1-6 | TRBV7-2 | CASSLAQFRNSPLHF
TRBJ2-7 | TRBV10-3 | CAISESGRSYEQYF
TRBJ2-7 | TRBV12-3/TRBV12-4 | CASSGITEQYF
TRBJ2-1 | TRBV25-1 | CASSSLAGLNPQRGEQFF
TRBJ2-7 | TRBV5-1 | CASSLNTGEDEKYF
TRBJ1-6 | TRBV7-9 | CASSRAASSYNSPLHF
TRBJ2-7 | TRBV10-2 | CASSESVSSYEQYF
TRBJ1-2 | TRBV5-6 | CASSLDWGRRYGYTF
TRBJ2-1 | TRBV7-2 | CASSLGSGRTYNEQFF
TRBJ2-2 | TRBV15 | CATSSGSGTGELFF
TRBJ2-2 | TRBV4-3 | CASSPTSANTGELFF
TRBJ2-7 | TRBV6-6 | CASSYYVAYEQYF
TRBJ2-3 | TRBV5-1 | CASSLDGTKDTQYF
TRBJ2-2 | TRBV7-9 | CASSPFGEGFHTGELFF